This T cell receptor (beta chain) was observed in a study of T cells in Graves' hyperthyroidism and ophthalmopathy. Whole-study results and caveats: With a median lead of 6.5 months before onset, the model predicted ophthalmopathy.

It was RNA transcripts that yielded the amplified TCR beta CDR3 regions. The study used the HTBI primer set for a first-round RT-PCR of the TCR CDR3. TCRdb re-analysed the multiplex PCR reads in MiXCR, keeping a single row per CDR3 protein. The sample carries around 690,000 distinct CDR3 sequences, 15% to 20% recorded once. Of note for this clonotype: No antigen is known for it. The junction departs from the called germline gene at one end, perhaps through a read error.

Absence of ophthalmopathy progression within 18 months defined stable Graves' hyperthyroidism. The CDR3 extends over 17 amino acids. Germline V gene data show CDR1 as SEHNR and CDR2 as FQNEAQ (reference sequence). Sequenced input: blood. This TCR was recovered from a middle-aged man with Graves' hyperthyroidism. The chain recombines TRBV7-9 with TRBJ2-5, with 9 bases lining up with TRBD2. The CDR3 coding sequence is TGCGCCAGCAGCCAAGATCTTCCTAGCGGGGTTCAAGAGACCCAGTACTTC. This codes for CASSQDLPSGVQETQYF.